The clone carrying this TCR beta chain was picked up a small number of times. From germline, CDR1 is WSHSY and CDR2 SAAADI. V was pared by 2 bases and J by 2 bases, with 10 bases between. This CDR3 has 14 amino acids. Assay: immunoSEQ multiplex PCR; the TCRdb copy retains only in-frame clones and omits some. The sample lists some 450,000 clones, about 74% occurring once. This sample stems from a study of shared clonotypes between healthy human individuals. Recent acute infections and vaccinations were absent in the healthy HIV-negative adult donors. The receptor's source is a woman aged 40 to 55 in good health. Some clones in this sample may be carry-over from other donors' samples. V and J are TRBV10-2 and TRBJ2-7, with a weak D call TRBD1 (6 bases). The specimen was PBMCs. CDR3 protein: CASSEAGTTYEQYF. DNA of the CDR3: TGCGCCAGCAGTGAGGCCGGGACAACCTACGAGCAGTACTTC.